A selection of T cell receptor beta chains follows, all from one sample in a study of blood T cell repertoires in COVID-19. The repertoire was sequenced with immunoSEQ multiplex PCR; TCRdb's copy has only in-frame clones and lacks some. The sample carries about 60,000 clones, more than 80% recorded once. The sample comprised PBMCs or T cells enriched from blood (not recorded which). These receptors were obtained from a woman between 35 and 50 years old with acute COVID-19. The CDR3 runs from the conserved cysteine through the conserved F or W. The D gene is left open where the match is weak. Not all rows give a size; the values are once, few, many and, for expanded clones, a class.

size	J	D	V	DNA	CDR3
once	TRBJ2-6	TRBD1	TRBV3-1/TRBV3-2	TGTGCCAGCAGCCAAGGGGACAGGTCTACCCCTGGGGCCAACGTCCTGACTTTC	CASSQGDRSTPGANVLTF
NA	TRBJ2-3	NA	TRBV4-1	TGCGCCAGCAGCCAAGATAAGGTTGGGGCAGCGGGTCAAGGAGATACGCAGTATTTT	CASSQDKVGAAGQGDTQYF
NA	TRBJ1-3	NA	TRBV9	TGTGCCAGCAGTGGGACAAGCTCTGGAAACACCATATATTTT	CASSGTSSGNTIYF
NA	TRBJ2-5	NA	TRBV28	TGTGCCAGCTCTTCACGGGGGGCCTGGGAGACCCAGTACTTC	CASSSRGAWETQYF
NA	TRBJ1-2	NA	TRBV3-1/TRBV3-2	TGTGCCAGCAGCCCCTGGGGCAGGGGCAGTGGCTACACCTTC	CASSPWGRGSGYTF
NA	TRBJ1-3	NA	TRBV5-1	TGCGCCAGCAGCGTCGCAGGGGCCTCCTCTGGAAACACCATATATTTT	CASSVAGASSGNTIYF
NA	TRBJ1-4	NA	TRBV5-1	TGCGCCAGCAGCTGGACAGCACCTAATGAAAAACTGTTTTTT	CASSWTAPNEKLFF
NA	TRBJ2-3	TRBD2	TRBV3-1/TRBV3-2	TGTGCCAGCAGCCAAGTTCTAGCGGGCACAGATACGCAGTATTTT	CASSQVLAGTDTQYF
NA	TRBJ2-1	TRBD2	TRBV5-1	TGCGCCAGCAGCGCGGGGACTAGCGGCAATGAGCAGTTCTTC	CASSAGTSGNEQFF
NA	TRBJ2-3	NA	TRBV19	TGTGCCAGTAGTGTAACGCGCCTCCGGGACAGCGGGTTCCGAGATACGCAGTATTTT	CASSVTRLRDSGFRDTQYF
NA	TRBJ1-2	NA	TRBV7-9	TGTGCCAGCAGTGTTCTAGACGGCTACACCTTC	CASSVLDGYTF
NA	TRBJ2-1	TRBD1	TRBV5-4	TGTGCCAGCAGCCCGGGGAAAGGGGGCCACAATGAGCAGTTCTTC	CASSPGKGGHNEQFF
few	TRBJ1-5	NA	TRBV19	TGTGCCGGGGGGGGCAGGGCAGCAAATCAGCCCCAGCATTTT	CAGGGRAANQPQHF
few	TRBJ2-2	NA	TRBV7-8	TGTGCCAGCAGCTCCGACATAAACACCGGGGAGCTGTTTTTT	CASSSDINTGELFF
NA	TRBJ1-4	NA	TRBV14	TGTGCCAGCAGCCAAGGAAATCTGGGAGATGAAAAACTGTTTTTT	CASSQGNLGDEKLFF
NA	TRBJ2-3	NA	TRBV28	TGTGCCACCCTGGGGGGTATCGGCACAGATACGCAGTATTTT	CATLGGIGTDTQYF
NA	TRBJ2-3	TRBD1	TRBV28	TGTGCCAGCAGTTCCAGGGGGCCAGATACGCAGTATTTT	CASSSRGPDTQYF
NA	TRBJ2-2	NA	TRBV5-1	TGCGCCAGCAGAGGGGGATCGAACACCGGGGAGCTGTTTTTT	CASRGGSNTGELFF